Sequencing of this T cell receptor beta chain was carried out in a study of radiation and T cells in renal cell carcinoma. Profiling relied on immunoSEQ multiplex PCR, and the TCRdb table lists in-frame clones only, not all of them. The sample includes approximately 120,000 clones, 82% of them seen just once. The V gene end was trimmed by 5 bases and the J gene end by 2 bases; junction bases not matched to a gene: 4. Germline V gives CDR1 KGHSH, CDR2 LQKENI. The CDR3 loop spans 15 amino acids. The time point was: baseline pretreatment blood. Indicated treatment: 15 Gy SBRT to primary tumor, nephrectomy 4 weeks later. Radiation-treated patients gave blood at baseline, week 2 and week 4. This renal cell carcinoma was of the clear cell type. This clone was observed a single time. Its antigen is not known. Study conclusions and caveats: Baseline intratumoral clonotype presence is unknown without pretreatment biopsies.

The chain has TRBV18 and TRBJ2-2; 8 nucleotides align to TRBD1. Source: blood, taken from a patient whose treatment included radiotherapy and nephrectomy. The TCR sequence derives from a woman in her sixties or seventies with renal cell carcinoma. CDR3 sequence: CASSMGTGNTGELFF. In DNA form, the CDR3 reads TGTGCCAGCTCAATGGGGACAGGCAACACCGGGGAGCTGTTTTTT.